Sequencing of this TCR beta chain was carried out in a study of CD8 T cells in ankylosing spondylitis. This clonotype was picked up many times. What it binds is not known. Quantitative 5'-RACE with molecular barcodes was used to make the TCR beta libraries. Using its own MiXCR run on the 5' RACE reads, TCRdb lists one record per CDR3 protein. In the table there are roughly 190,000 distinct CDR3 sequences, roughly 13% of which are singletons. Study-wide results and limits: Disease-linked clones bore a CD8+ phenotype, appearing relatively rarely in peripheral blood.

The CDR3 runs 14 residues. The V segment lost 0 bases and the J segment 8 bases; nucleotides outside the gene matches: 5. CDR1 is SGHRS and CDR2 is YFSETQ in the germline V gene. Sequencing was performed on blood, either unsorted or a sorted T cell fraction (not recorded which). The sequence was obtained from a male donor with ankylosing spondylitis or in good health (not recorded which). The gene calls are TRBV5-1 and TRBJ2-1; 7 nucleotides line up with TRBD1. The DNA for the CDR3 is TGCGCCAGCAGCTTGGAGACAGGGTTCGATGAGCAGTTCTTC. It specifies CASSLETGFDEQFF. Complete variable domain (other parts from reference TRBV5-1 and TRBJ2-1): KAGVTQTPRYLIKTRGQQVTLSCSPISGHRSVSWYQQTPGQGLQFLFEYFSETQRNKGNFPGRFSGRQFSNSRSEMNVSTLELGDSALYLCASSLETGFDEQFFGPGTRLTVL.